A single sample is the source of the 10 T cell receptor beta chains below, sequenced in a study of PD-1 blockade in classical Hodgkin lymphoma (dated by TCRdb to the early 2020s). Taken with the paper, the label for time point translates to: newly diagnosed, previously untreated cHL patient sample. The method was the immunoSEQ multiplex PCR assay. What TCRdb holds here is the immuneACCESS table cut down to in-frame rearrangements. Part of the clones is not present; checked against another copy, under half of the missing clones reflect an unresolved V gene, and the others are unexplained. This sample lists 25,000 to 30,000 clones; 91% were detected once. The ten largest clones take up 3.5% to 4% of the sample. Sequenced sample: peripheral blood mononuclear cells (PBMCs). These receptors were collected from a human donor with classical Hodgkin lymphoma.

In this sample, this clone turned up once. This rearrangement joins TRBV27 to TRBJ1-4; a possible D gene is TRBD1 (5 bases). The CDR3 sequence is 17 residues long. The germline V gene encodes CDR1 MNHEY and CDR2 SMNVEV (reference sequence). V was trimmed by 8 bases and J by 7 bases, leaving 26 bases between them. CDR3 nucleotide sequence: TGTGCCAGCGGGAGGTGGGGCCGAGGGGCCCCTAGTGAAAAACTGTTTTTT. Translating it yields CASGRWGRGAPSEKLFF. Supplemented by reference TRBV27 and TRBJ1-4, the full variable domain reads EAQVTQNPRYLITVTGKKLTVTCSQNMNHEYMSWYRQDPGLGLRQIYYSMNVEVTDKGDVPEGYKVSRKEKRNFPLILESPSPNQTSLYFCASGRWGRGAPSEKLFFGSGTQLSVL.

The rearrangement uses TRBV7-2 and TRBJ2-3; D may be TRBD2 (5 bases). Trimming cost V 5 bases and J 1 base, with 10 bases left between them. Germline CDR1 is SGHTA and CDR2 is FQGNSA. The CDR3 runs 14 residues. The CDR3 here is CASSEGLRTDTQYF. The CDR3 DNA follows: TGTGCCAGCAGCGAGGGCCTCCGCACAGATACGCAGTATTTT.

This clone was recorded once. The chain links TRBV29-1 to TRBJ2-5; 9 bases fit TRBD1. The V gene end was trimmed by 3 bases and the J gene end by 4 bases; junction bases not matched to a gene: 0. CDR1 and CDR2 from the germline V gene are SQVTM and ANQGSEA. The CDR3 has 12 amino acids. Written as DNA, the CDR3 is TGCAGCGTTGAGACAGGGGGAGAGACCCAGTACTTC. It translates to CSVETGGETQYF.

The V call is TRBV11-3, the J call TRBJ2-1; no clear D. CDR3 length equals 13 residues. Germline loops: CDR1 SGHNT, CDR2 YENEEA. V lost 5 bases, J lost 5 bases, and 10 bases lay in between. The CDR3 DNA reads TGTGCCAGCAGCCGAGGAAGGGACAATGAGCAGTTCTTC. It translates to CASSRGRDNEQFF.

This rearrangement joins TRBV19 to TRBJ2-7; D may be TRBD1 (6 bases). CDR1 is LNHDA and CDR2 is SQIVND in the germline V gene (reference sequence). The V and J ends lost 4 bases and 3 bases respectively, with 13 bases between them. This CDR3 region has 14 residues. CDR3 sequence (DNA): TGTGCCAGTAGTAGGACAGTAGGGCTCTACGAGCAGTACTTC. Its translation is CASSRTVGLYEQYF. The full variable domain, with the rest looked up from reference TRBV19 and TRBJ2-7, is DGGITQSPKYLFRKEGQNVTLSCEQNLNHDAMYWYRQDPGQGLRLIYYSQIVNDFQKGDIAEGYSVSREKKESFPLTVTSAQKNPTAFYLCASSRTVGLYEQYFGPGTRLTVT.

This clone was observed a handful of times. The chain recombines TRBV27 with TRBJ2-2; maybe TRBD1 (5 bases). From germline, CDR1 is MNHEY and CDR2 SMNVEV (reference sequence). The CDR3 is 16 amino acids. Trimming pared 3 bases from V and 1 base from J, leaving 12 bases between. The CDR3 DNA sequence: TGTGCCAGCAGTTTCTACGCTACAGGGAACACCGGGGAGCTGTTTTTT. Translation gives CASSFYATGNTGELFF.

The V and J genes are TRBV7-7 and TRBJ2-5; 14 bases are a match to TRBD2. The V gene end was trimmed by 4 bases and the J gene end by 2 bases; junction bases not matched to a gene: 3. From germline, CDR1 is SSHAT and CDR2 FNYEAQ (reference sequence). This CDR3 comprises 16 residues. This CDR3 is CASSSGLAGGQETQYF. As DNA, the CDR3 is TGTGCCAGCAGCTCCGGACTAGCGGGAGGTCAAGAGACCCAGTACTTC.

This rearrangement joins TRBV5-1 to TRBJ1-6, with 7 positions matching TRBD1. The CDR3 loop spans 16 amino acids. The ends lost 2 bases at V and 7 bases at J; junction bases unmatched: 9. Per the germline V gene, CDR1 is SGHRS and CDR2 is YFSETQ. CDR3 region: CASSFDPTGTNSPLHF. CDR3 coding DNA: TGCGCCAGCAGCTTCGATCCGACAGGGACAAATTCACCCCTCCACTTT.

This chain's CDR3 is CASSIVSYSNQPQHF. The CDR3 DNA reads as TGTGCCAGTAGTATAGTAAGTTATAGCAATCAGCCCCAGCATTTT. This chain links TRBV19 with TRBJ1-5; D is undetermined. From germline, CDR1 is LNHDA and CDR2 SQIVND (reference sequence). V gave up 1 base and J gave up 0 bases, with 7 bases separating them. The length of the CDR3 is 15 residues.

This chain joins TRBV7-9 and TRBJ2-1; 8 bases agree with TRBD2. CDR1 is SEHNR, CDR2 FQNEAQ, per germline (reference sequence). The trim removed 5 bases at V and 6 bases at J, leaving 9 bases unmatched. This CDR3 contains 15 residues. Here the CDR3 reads CASSQPGLVTNEQFF. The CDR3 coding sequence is TGTGCCAGCAGCCAGCCGGGACTAGTTACCAATGAGCAGTTCTTC.